This T cell receptor (beta chain) was obtained from a study of blood T cell repertoires in COVID-19 (dated by TCRdb to the early 2020s). Some background on the complete study: Collaborator samples came from the United States, Italy and Spain and covered acute and convalescent phases of COVID-19. The prospective study material was composed of cDNA or gDNA derived from T cells, B-cell-depleted T cells, or PBMCs. The dataset comprised deeply sampled blood TCRbeta repertoires from subjects exposed to, actively infected with, or recovered from COVID-19. The repertoires were released in a freely available public database meant as a resource for research on the immune response to SARS-CoV-2. Samples came from the ongoing ImmuneRACE study (first 160 participants) plus 1,254 subjects from 6 global collaborators. Nearly every sample came with metadata listing a de-identified subject ID, COVID-19 status, age in years and sex. Where available, HLA class I and class II types were taken from metadata supplied by the sample provider and were not determined by assay-based typing. Results the study describes overall, beyond this receptor: The amount of clinical and demographic metadata varied by source and participant and was provided uncurated.

About this clone itself: Its antigen is not yet known. No much larger clone is present one base from it, and per-base qualities are unavailable.

TCRbeta CDR3 regions were amplified from genomic DNA using the immunoSEQ Assay, a bias-controlled multiplex PCR. The authors' analysis ran thus. Nucleated cell counts per sample were estimated from amplification of reference gene primers within the assay. To quantify the absolute abundance of each unique TCRbeta CDR3 rearrangement, sequence reads were collapsed and filtered. For each sample, productive Simpson clonality was calculated by taking the square root of Simpson's diversity index across productive rearrangements. In its TCRdb copy, this immuneACCESS table keeps in-frame sequences only and misses some clones. Where compared with another copy, unresolved V genes explain less than half of these, and the others have no known cause. D and trimming come from the DNA, and the V and J calls and clone size come from that table. For this sample there are just over 300,000 clones; around 90% appear just once. The ten largest clones take up around 4.5% of the sample.

As encoded in the germline V gene, CDR1 is MNHEY while CDR2 is SVGAGI. V was cut back by 4 bases and J by 3 bases, leaving a gap of 7 bases between them. The CDR3, from cysteine to phenylalanine, totals 12 residues. The DNA shown is the 36-base CDR3, in frame from base 1. Participants in the prospective study were aged roughly 18 to 89 years, lived in under 30 United States geographic areas, and enrolled through a virtual design. In the prospective study, cohorts were assigned on the basis of participant-reported clinical history obtained from a screening survey and a study questionnaire. Mobile phlebotomists in the prospective study collected whole blood, serum and a nasopharyngeal or oropharyngeal swab from every participant. Additional blood draws and questionnaires over an approximately two-month period could optionally be provided by prospective study participants. Before DNA extraction, blood samples from the prospective study were shipped at room temperature or frozen.

The TCR originated in a woman aged 18 to 35 with acute COVID-19. Sample: PBMCs or T cells enriched from blood (not recorded which). The chain joins TRBV6-5 to TRBJ2-7, and possibly TRBD1, on 6 matching bases. The nucleotides are TGTGCCAGCAGTTTGGACAGCTACGAGCAGTACTTC. This yields the protein CASSLDSYEQYF.